Each of the 30 T cell receptor beta chains below was sequenced from the same sample in a study of shared clonotypes between healthy human individuals. Some clones are missing from TCRdb's copy, which holds only in-frame ones; the method was immunoSEQ multiplex PCR. The table includes under 2,500,000 clones, approximately 94% detected once. The sample was naive CD4+ T cells sorted from blood. Subset indicated: CD45RA+ positively selected. All receptors come from a man between 18 and 29 years old in good health.

The chain uses TRBV7-9 and TRBJ2-7, with D possibly being TRBD1 (6 bases). Germline CDR1 SEHNR, CDR2 FQNEAQ (reference sequence). The CDR3 is 15 residues long. Trimming removed 4 bases at V and 2 bases at J, with 15 bases between. CDR3 in DNA: TGTGCCAGCAGCTCAGAATTGACAGGCCCCTACGAGCAGTACTTC. Protein: CASSSELTGPYEQYF.

Concerning this clone: Additional DNA sequences in this sample encode the identical CDR3. V gene TRBV7-8 combines with J gene TRBJ2-2; D uncertain. V gave up 1 base and J gave up 6 bases, with 3 bases separating them. The CDR3 covers 12 residues. CDR1 and CDR2 from the germline V gene are SGHVS and FQNEAQ. The CDR3 is CASSLVSGELFF. The CDR3 region has the DNA TGTGCCAGCAGCTTAGTTTCCGGGGAGCTGTTTTTT.

A remark on this clone: The junction does not match germline at one end; this may be a read error. The chain carries TRBV18 and TRBJ1-6, with no clear D. The CDR3 covers 13 residues. Per the germline V gene, CDR1 is KGHSH and CDR2 is LQKENI. DNA of the CDR3: TGTACCAGCTCACCGATTCCCCAATCACCCCTCCACTTT. Its protein is CTSSPIPQSPLHF.

The chain joins TRBV19 to TRBJ2-7; 10 nucleotides match TRBD2. Germline CDR1 LNHDA, CDR2 SQIVND (reference sequence). Losses at the gene ends were 7 bases for V and 5 bases for J; bases not matched to a gene: 8. This CDR3 contains 14 residues. The CDR3 nucleotides are TGTGCCAGTACCGCAGCGGGAGGGCCCCACGAGCAGTACTTC. Its protein product is CASTAAGGPHEQYF.

The rearrangement uses TRBV6-1 and TRBJ2-7; 7 positions match TRBD2. The CDR3 has 14 residues. The J segment lost 2 bases and the V segment lost 8 bases, leaving 9 bases of the junction unmatched. CDR1 is MNHNS, CDR2 SASEGT, per germline. The CDR3 loop reads CASALKGGAYEQYF. CDR3 in DNA: TGTGCCAGCGCGCTCAAGGGAGGGGCCTACGAGCAGTACTTC.

This chain joins TRBV30 and TRBJ1-2, with a tentative D call TRBD1 (5 bases). V dropped 3 bases and J dropped 12 bases, with 14 bases sitting between them. From germline, CDR1 is GTSNPN and CDR2 SVGIG (reference sequence). The CDR3 sequence is 11 residues long. The CDR3 DNA reads as TGTGCCTGGAGCCTCGGGGCCGCGGACACCTTC. Protein sequence: CAWSLGAADTF. The whole variable domain, remainder taken from reference TRBV30 and TRBJ1-2, is SQTIHQWPATLVQPVGSPLSLECTVEGTSNPNLYWYRQAAGRGLQLLFYSVGIGQISSEVPQNLSASRPQDRQFILSSKKLLLSDSGFYLCAWSLGAADTFGSGTRLTVV.

This chain connects TRBV29-1 to TRBJ1-2; 8 bases match TRBD1. The CDR3 is 12 amino acids. Germline trimming cut 5 bases from V and 6 bases from J; bases unmatched to any gene: 5. Germline CDR1 is SQVTM and CDR2 is ANQGSEA. The CDR3 protein is CSVSGGANGYTF. In nucleotides, the CDR3 is TGCAGCGTTTCAGGGGGCGCGAATGGCTACACCTTC.

This clone has a single count. This CDR3 is CASRPTWGPDSGNTIYF. The CDR3 coding sequence is TGTGCCAGCAGGCCCACCTGGGGCCCAGACTCTGGAAACACCATATATTTT. V usage is TRBV28 and J usage is TRBJ1-3; a weak D match, TRBD1 (5 bases). The CDR3 has 17 amino acids. Trimming left V 6 bases short and J 0 bases short, with 18 bases between. In germline, CDR1 is MDHEN, CDR2 SYDVKM.

The V and J genes are TRBV27 and TRBJ2-3; 7 positions match TRBD2. This CDR3 is 16 amino acids long. V trimming: 6 bases; J trimming: 1 base; junction bases outside the gene matches: 10. The germline V gene encodes CDR1 MNHEY and CDR2 SMNVEV (reference sequence). The CDR3 loop reads CASSSFLAEGTDTQYF. The CDR3 DNA follows: TGTGCCAGCAGCTCCTTCCTAGCGGAAGGCACAGATACGCAGTATTTT.

The chain links TRBV7-9 to TRBJ2-1; 7 bases fit TRBD1. With 5 bases clipped from V and 8 bases from J, the junction kept 15 bases outside the gene matches. From germline, CDR1 is SEHNR and CDR2 FQNEAQ (reference sequence). This CDR3 spans 16 amino acids. The CDR3 DNA reads as TGTGCCAGCAGCACCCCGACAGGGTATGGTCGCGATGAGCAGTTCTTC. This sequence encodes CASSTPTGYGRDEQFF.

The gene calls are TRBV9 and TRBJ2-2; D gene ambiguous. Trimming took off 3 bases at V and 7 bases at J, with 13 bases between the two ends. Germline V gene sequence: CDR1 SGDLS, CDR2 YYNGEE. The CDR3 totals 14 residues. DNA of the CDR3: TGTGCCAGCAGCGCGCTTTCCGCCGGCGGGGAGCTGTTTTTT. The encoded protein is CASSALSAGGELFF.

With respect to this clone: This sample also contains other DNA sequences that code for the same CDR3. This chain joins TRBV18 and TRBJ2-7; the match to TRBD1 covers 9 bases. The CDR3 length is 14 residues. J was trimmed by 2 bases and V by 6 bases; bases with no gene match: 5. CDR1 KGHSH and CDR2 LQKENI come from the germline V gene. The CDR3 DNA is TGTGCCAGCTCCCCGGGACAGGGCCCCTACGAGCAGTACTTC. The encoded protein is CASSPGQGPYEQYF.

The rearrangement joins TRBV5-1 to TRBJ2-5; 13 bases align to TRBD2. The CDR3 is 16 residues long. Trimming at V came to 1 base and at J to 2 bases, leaving 2 bases not matched to a gene. CDR1 and CDR2 from the germline V gene are SGHRS and YFSETQ. CDR3 loop: CASSLSLAGGQETQYF. CDR3 nucleotides: TGCGCCAGCAGCTTGTCACTAGCGGGGGGGCAAGAGACCCAGTACTTC.

V usage is TRBV5-1 and J usage is TRBJ2-3, with 11 bases that match TRBD1. Looked up from germline, CDR1 is SGHRS and CDR2 is YFSETQ. V was pared by 4 bases and J by 3 bases, with 4 bases of the junction left unmatched. This CDR3 region has 15 residues. The CDR3 here is CASSPDRGQTDTQYF. CDR3 nucleotides: TGCGCCAGCAGCCCGGACAGGGGGCAAACAGATACGCAGTATTTT.

A word on this clone: One end of the junction does not line up with germline, which may come from a read error. This rearrangement joins TRBV7-7 to TRBJ2-5; 7 bases agree with TRBD1. CDR3 size: 13 residues. Germline V lookup: CDR1 SSHAT, CDR2 FNYEAQ (reference sequence). This chain's CDR3 is CASSFARGETQYF. CDR3 sequence (DNA): TGTGCTAGCAGCTTCGCCAGGGGGGAGACCCAGTACTTC.

The chain combines TRBV19 with TRBJ2-5, with D perhaps TRBD1 or TRBD2 (6 bases each). Per the germline V gene, CDR1 is LNHDA and CDR2 is SQIVND (reference sequence). Trimming pared 2 bases from V and 2 bases from J, leaving 12 bases between. CDR3 length: 15 residues. CDR3 nucleotide sequence: TGTGCCAGTAGTATACGGGGGCGGGATCAAGAGACCCAGTACTTC. Translated, it gives CASSIRGRDQETQYF.

The CDR3 loop reads CAISVRDRVANTEAFF. The CDR3 region has the DNA TGTGCCATCAGTGTCCGGGACAGGGTAGCGAACACTGAAGCTTTCTTT. The rearrangement uses TRBV10-3 and TRBJ1-1, with 9 bases that match TRBD1. Trimming at V came to 4 bases and at J to 1 base, leaving 7 bases not matched to a gene. The CDR3 is 16 amino acids. Germline CDR1 ENHRY, CDR2 SYGVKD.

Worth noting for this clone: Distinct nucleotide sequences in the sample also encode this CDR3. V usage is TRBV9 and J usage is TRBJ1-4; possible D gene TRBD1, 5 bases. The CDR3 covers 14 residues. Trimming shortened V by 0 bases and J by 4 bases, and 7 bases separated the two germline ends. Germline CDR1 SGDLS, CDR2 YYNGEE. CDR3 DNA sequence: TGTGCCAGCAGCGTAGAGGGGCTTAATGAAAAACTGTTTTTT. The encoded protein is CASSVEGLNEKLFF.

A word on this clone: The identical CDR3 is also encoded by other nucleotide sequences in the sample. This chain links TRBV18 with TRBJ2-7; 9 nucleotides line up with TRBD2. V lost 6 bases to trimming and J lost 2 bases; unmatched junction nucleotides: 5. Germline-derived CDR1 and CDR2 are KGHSH and LQKENI. There are 14 residues in the CDR3. CDR3 amino acids: CASSPGTSTYEQYF. As DNA, the CDR3 is TGTGCCAGCTCCCCCGGGACTAGCACCTACGAGCAGTACTTC.

The V and J genes are TRBV5-1 and TRBJ1-2, with D possibly matching TRBD1 (5 bases). CDR3 length equals 15 residues. V lost 4 bases and J 4 bases, leaving 17 bases between the germline ends. Germline-derived CDR1 and CDR2 are SGHRS and YFSETQ. CDR3 DNA sequence: TGCGCCAGCAGCGCCCCGGGACCGCCGGTCTATGGCTACACCTTC. Amino acid sequence: CASSAPGPPVYGYTF.

The V and J genes are TRBV6-5 and TRBJ2-3; 7 bases map to TRBD1. Germline trimming cut 4 bases from V and 2 bases from J; bases unmatched to any gene: 6. Germline V gene lookup returns CDR1 MNHEY and CDR2 SVGAGI. This CDR3 comprises 15 residues. The DNA of the CDR3 is TGTGCCAGCAGTTTCTTAACAGGGGCCACAGATACGCAGTATTTT. It encodes CASSFLTGATDTQYF.

CDR3 loop: CAWSPLGGAPNEQYF. DNA of the CDR3: TGTGCCTGGAGTCCGCTCGGCGGAGCCCCCAACGAGCAGTACTTC. The genes are TRBV30 and TRBJ2-7; the D is unclear. CDR3 length: 15 residues. The germline V gene encodes CDR1 GTSNPN and CDR2 SVGIG (reference sequence). Trimming shortened V by 2 bases and J by 5 bases, and 19 bases separated the two germline ends. The variable domain in full, completed from reference TRBV30 and TRBJ2-7, reads SQTIHQWPATLVQPVGSPLSLECTVEGTSNPNLYWYRQAAGRGLQLLFYSVGIGQISSEVPQNLSASRPQDRQFILSSKKLLLSDSGFYLCAWSPLGGAPNEQYFGPGTRLTVT.

The chain couples TRBV4-1 to TRBJ2-5; D is perhaps TRBD1 or TRBD2 (5 bases each). This CDR3 contains 12 residues. Germline-derived CDR1 and CDR2 are MGHRA and YSYEKL. V was trimmed by 0 bases and J by 9 bases, leaving 8 bases between them. CDR3 sequence: CASSQDGGSQYF. CDR3 nucleotide sequence: TGCGCCAGCAGCCAAGATGGGGGTTCCCAGTACTTC.

This rearrangement joins TRBV19 to TRBJ1-4; no clear D. V lost 7 bases and J lost 0, with 9 bases in between. Looked up from germline, CDR1 is LNHDA and CDR2 is SQIVND (reference sequence). The CDR3 runs 14 residues. The CDR3 spells CASTNSPTNEKLFF. The CDR3 coding sequence is TGTGCCAGTACCAACAGTCCAACTAATGAAAAACTGTTTTTT. The full variable domain, with the rest looked up from reference TRBV19 and TRBJ1-4, is DGGITQSPKYLFRKEGQNVTLSCEQNLNHDAMYWYRQDPGQGLRLIYYSQIVNDFQKGDIAEGYSVSREKKESFPLTVTSAQKNPTAFYLCASTNSPTNEKLFFGSGTQLSVL.

This clone has just one count. The V and J genes are TRBV5-4 and TRBJ2-5; tentatively, D is TRBD1 (5 bases). CDR1 is SGHNT, CDR2 YYREEE, per germline (reference sequence). CDR3 length equals 16 residues. Trimming cost V 3 bases and J 2 bases, with 17 bases left between them. CDR3 nucleotide sequence: TGTGCCAGCAGCTCGTATAAAACAGGATTTCAAGAGACCCAGTACTTC. Translation gives CASSSYKTGFQETQYF.

As for this clone: The same CDR3 arises from other DNA sequences in this sample as well. The chain uses TRBV5-1 and TRBJ1-5, with D perhaps TRBD1 (5 bases). The CDR3 contains 15 residues. CDR1 is SGHRS, CDR2 YFSETQ, per germline. V was shortened by 2 bases and J by 1 base, with 10 bases between the two germline ends. The CDR3 region is CASSLSGASNQPQHF. CDR3 in DNA: TGCGCCAGCAGCTTAAGTGGGGCAAGCAATCAGCCCCAGCATTTT.

This chain joins TRBV5-1 and TRBJ1-1; tentative D call: TRBD1 (5 bases). V was clipped by 0 bases and J by 0 bases, with 24 bases between them. The CDR3 has 20 amino acids. Germline lookup yields CDR1 SGHRS and CDR2 YFSETQ. The CDR3 sequence is CASSLVQGNIPQAMNTEAFF. As DNA, the CDR3 is TGCGCCAGCAGCTTGGTCCAGGGTAACATCCCGCAGGCCATGAACACTGAAGCTTTCTTT.

In its sample, this clone was seen once. The CDR3 region has the DNA TGTGCCAGCAGTCCCGCTAGGGAGACGCAGTATTTT. It is translated as CASSPARETQYF. This chain joins TRBV6-5 and TRBJ2-3; D is perhaps TRBD2 (5 bases). Trimming took 5 bases from V and 9 from J, leaving 12 bases between them. From germline, CDR1 is MNHEY and CDR2 SVGAGI. The CDR3 has 12 amino acids.

The genes are TRBV28 and TRBJ2-6; D is unresolved. Germline assignment: CDR1 MDHEN and CDR2 SYDVKM. The V and J ends lost 6 bases and 0 bases respectively, with 3 bases between them. The CDR3 runs to 13 residues. The CDR3 DNA reads TGTGCCAGCAGGTACTCTGGGGCCAACGTCCTGACTTTC. Amino acid sequence: CASRYSGANVLTF.

V usage is TRBV7-9 and J usage is TRBJ2-2, with a possible D match to TRBD1 (5 bases). Germline CDR1 is SEHNR and CDR2 is FQNEAQ (reference sequence). This CDR3 has 15 amino acids. The germline V and J ends were trimmed by 2 bases and 4 bases, with 11 bases remaining between them. CDR3 loop: CASSLLGVSTGELFF. For the CDR3, the DNA is TGTGCCAGCAGCTTATTAGGGGTTAGCACCGGGGAGCTGTTTTTT.